This TCR beta chain was identified during a study of Ad26.COV2.S vaccination and SARS-CoV-2 variants. Study context: A participant enrolled in the COV1001 Ad26.COV2.S trial arm provided the sample. Intramuscular Ad26.COV2.S doses were given once or twice, 56 days apart. The study, taken as a whole, reports: With respect to non-spike TCR breadth, vaccine and placebo recipients were similar. Once vaccination had occurred, spike-specific CD8+ and CD4+ T cell responses reportedly showed substantial breadth.

On this clone itself: The target antigen is unknown.

Sequencing was performed with immunoSEQ multiplex PCR; in TCRdb, only in-frame clones are kept and a portion is missing. Counted here are about 400,000 clones, 80% to 90% occurring once; the ten biggest clones make up approximately 3.7%. The treatment is: around 19 received Ad26.COV2.S at low or high dose, single or two shots; several received placebo; per-sample allocation not given. Vaccine and placebo recipients were sampled on day 63 after the first injection. This sequence was found in a person between 18 and 65 years old who received the Ad26.COV2.S COVID-19 vaccine or a placebo. Sequencing used peripheral blood, obtained in a trial of Ad26.COV2.S vaccine versus placebo.

This chain's CDR3 is CASSLTGTATRGNTIYF. CDR3 DNA sequence: TGTGCCAGCAGCTTAACCGGGACAGCGACGCGGGGAAACACCATATATTTT. J is TRBJ1-3 and V is TRBV7-2, with 7 nucleotides matching TRBD1. With 2 bases clipped from V and 4 bases from J, the junction kept 11 bases outside the gene matches. Per the germline V gene, CDR1 is SGHTA and CDR2 is FQGNSA. This CDR3 contains 17 residues.